This T cell receptor beta chain was obtained from a study of T cells in Graves' hyperthyroidism and ophthalmopathy (dated by TCRdb to about 2019). General notes on the study: Peripheral blood samples were taken at the time of initial diagnosis, prior to any treatment. A discovery cohort of around 100 patients, roughly 45 with Graves' ophthalmopathy and more than 55 with stable Graves' hyperthyroidism, was used to find distinguishing TCR V-J signatures. Prospective prediction of ophthalmopathy was tested in an independent validation cohort of under 20 hyperthyroidism patients and some 17 patients who later progressed to ophthalmopathy. The approximately 100 discovery patients were divided at random into training and test sets in a 7:3 ratio. In several Graves' hyperthyroidism patients, the study also compared T-cell repertoires from thyroid tissue with T-cell repertoires from blood. After sampling, hyperthyroidism patients received methimazole starting at 30 mg daily, and ophthalmopathy patients received high-dose intravenous methylprednisolone. According to the paper, TCR Vbeta CDR3 sequencing was carried out on 135 peripheral blood samples, which came from about 45 ophthalmopathy, around 75 hyperthyroidism and roughly 17 progressor patients. The research as a whole found: No statistical method was used to fix the sample size in advance, and group allocation was not hidden from the investigators. Blood samples also contained most of the expanded thyroid clonotypes (frequency above 0.001), which suggests that blood repertoires may reflect thyroid immune responses. In cross-validation, a model built on a 13 V-J signature told ophthalmopathy apart from stable hyperthyroidism with approximately 90% sensitivity and roughly 81% specificity, and in testing the same model reached 80%/75%. During validation, the model predicted progression to ophthalmopathy a median of around 6 months ahead of onset, with just under 71% sensitivity and under 85% specificity.

Hyperthyroidism patients were newly diagnosed, with disease duration under 2 months, and aged 18 to 65 years. Exclusion was applied to patients with uncontrolled infections, other autoimmune diseases, pregnancy or lactation. Diagnoses were based on clinical symptoms, serum thyroxine and TRAb, thyroid ultrasound and orbital computed tomography. Blood from progressor patients was drawn when they were first diagnosed with hyperthyroidism, before any ophthalmopathy symptoms appeared. PBMCs were separated from 7.5 to 10 ml of fresh peripheral blood using Ficoll-Paque density gradient centrifugation. Progressor patients were defined as those initially diagnosed with Graves' hyperthyroidism in whom ophthalmopathy developed during follow-up. Total RNA was extracted using Trizol reagent, and RNA quality was assessed on an Agilent 2100 Bioanalyzer. At the junction V is shortened by 0 bases and J by 6 bases, with 18 bases in between. Inclusive of the bounding cysteine and phenylalanine, the CDR3 is 16 residues long. Only the CDR3 DNA is retained, 48 bases long and in frame from the first base. The germline V gene encodes CDR1 MNHEY and CDR2 SVGAGI.

Note on this clonotype: What this receptor recognizes is not known. No base quality information exists; no much larger clone differs at one position.

The TCR beta CDR3 regions were amplified from RNA transcripts. The TCR CDR3 was subjected to a first round of RT-PCR using the HTBI primer set and the Qiagen OneStep RT-PCR kit. A second multiplex PCR round built the libraries, followed by size selection and purification. The libraries were sequenced on an Illumina HiSeq2000 using paired-end 100 bp reads. Processing in the source paper ran as follows. SOAPnuke was used to process the raw data, removing reads that contained adapters or uncalled bases, had a mean Phred below 15, or lacked an exact match to the constant primer or identifier. COPE v1.2.5 was used to merge the high-quality paired reads, and each unique nucleotide sequence was defined as a clonotype. MiTCR v1.1 was used to align clonotypes to the IMGT TRBV, TRBD and TRBJ reference segments. The analysis was restricted to V-J combinations with a frequency above 0.0001, which together covered 99% to 99.2% of the repertoires. A TCS score was defined as the ratio between F50 (clonal expansion) and ExV (chaos), using BLOSUM62-based TCRdist between CDR3 peptides within each V-J. Welch's t-statistics and random forest reduced some 510 V-J features to around 14, which were used in a naive Bayes classifier (R e1071). TCRdb reran the public reads through fastp at Q25 and MiXCR, keeping productive beta chains. Rows with a matching CDR3 protein are joined into one entry that keeps the most common DNA and genes. TCRdb's processing, not the authors' own work, is the source of the V and J calls. The sample table lists nearly 600,000 distinct CDR3 sequences, about 14% of them with a count of one. Jointly, the top ten make up roughly 5.5% of the sample.

The chain uses TRBV6-5 and TRBJ2-7; TRBD1 is a weak D gene call, 5 bases matching. Sequencing was carried out using blood. This sequence was found in a woman aged 25-40 years with Graves' hyperthyroidism that later progressed to Graves' ophthalmopathy. The DNA sequence is as follows: TGTGCCAGCAGTTACTCGGTTTTGGCAGGGCGAGTCGAGCAGTACTTC. Translated, it reads CASSYSVLAGRVEQYF.